A selection of T cell receptor beta chains follows, all from one sample in a study of cytomegalovirus exposure and HLA in healthy donors. Sequencing was performed with immunoSEQ multiplex PCR; in TCRdb, only in-frame clones are kept and a portion is missing. Recorded for this sample: some 76,000 clones. Sequencing was carried out using PBMCs. The receptors here all came from a female donor in good health and CMV-seropositive. The conserved cysteine and the conserved F or W are not part of the CDR3 here. Fields, in order: J gene, CDR3 length, V gene, CDR3 protein.

>TRBJ1-4|14|TRBV4-3
ASSQDTVQTNEKLF
>TRBJ2-1|14|TRBV4-1
ASSQRLAGGTAGQF
>TRBJ2-7|13|TRBV4-3
ASSQDLGARGEWY
>TRBJ2-7|13|TRBV25-1
ASSASGTGAYEQY
>TRBJ1-1|11|TRBV19
ASRKPDRVEAF
>TRBJ1-1|16|TRBV4-2
ASSQDGQGARLGGEAF
>TRBJ1-1|16|TRBV11-2
ASSLVGQGARGDTEAF
>TRBJ1-2|12|TRBV27
ASSLQGAGYGYT
>TRBJ2-5|13|TRBV5-1
ASSRIAGAGETQY
>TRBJ2-7|14|TRBV7-2
ASSLRTSGSVYEQY
>TRBJ2-1|12|TRBV30
AFQRQGSDNEQF
>TRBJ1-1|13|TRBV19
ASSLRTDANTEAF
>TRBJ1-2|13|TRBV28
ASRDTGTESWGKG
>TRBJ1-6|13|TRBV28
ASSLGQGPIGALH
>TRBJ1-2|12|TRBV27
ASSRDRGVYGYT
>TRBJ1-1|10|TRBV5-1
ASSEQVTEAF
>TRBJ1-5|12|TRBV29-1
SVGWGTGSQPQH
>TRBJ2-2|16|TRBV19
ASSTPSSPMTNTGELF
>TRBJ2-5|13|TRBV29-1
SVERGSRVKENQY
>TRBJ2-7|14|TRBV4-1
ASSQARGLAAYEQY